The 19 T cell receptor beta chains below come from one sample, sequenced in a study of beta chain features in type 1 diabetes. Overall study results and limits: A moderate, significant TCRB CDR3 shortening appeared in type 1 diabetes across four CD4+ subsets.

Of the isolated RNA, all was reverse transcribed, and so the sequenced material was expressed TCRB transcripts. The protocol was immunoSEQ multiplex PCR, while the TCRdb copy is restricted to in-frame clones and leaves out a portion. The sample shows some 640,000 clones, more than 13% of them seen only once. Their cognate antigens are unknown. Sequences were obtained from naive CD4+ T cells from blood. These receptors were collected from a man between 18 and 29 years old with type 1 diabetes.

V usage is TRBV5-1 and J usage is TRBJ1-1, with a possible D match to TRBD1 (5 bases). Trimming stripped 1 base from V and 1 base from J, with 8 bases between. Germline V gives CDR1 SGHRS, CDR2 YFSETQ. This CDR3 spans 14 amino acids. Written as DNA, the CDR3 is TGCGCCAGCAGCTTGTTACAGGAGAACACTGAAGCTTTCTTT. Its translation is CASSLLQENTEAFF.

The chain recombines TRBV18 with TRBJ1-2; tentatively, D is TRBD1 (5 bases). Germline V gives CDR1 KGHSH, CDR2 LQKENI. This CDR3 contains 16 residues. V dropped 3 bases and J dropped 0 bases, with 14 bases sitting between them. The CDR3 reads CASSPGPMSANYGYTF. DNA for the CDR3: TGTGCCAGCTCACCGGGACCGATGTCAGCTAACTATGGCTACACCTTC. Complete variable domain (other parts from reference TRBV18 and TRBJ1-2): NAGVMQNPRHLVRRRGQEARLRCSPMKGHSHVYWYRQLPEEGLKFMVYLQKENIIDESGMPKERFSAEFPKEGPSILRIQQVVRGDSAAYFCASSPGPMSANYGYTFGSGTRLTVV.

The chain uses TRBV7-9 and TRBJ1-1, with 9 bases identical to TRBD1. V was clipped by 5 bases and J by 11 bases; unmatched bases: 15. The CDR3 is 15 residues long. Germline CDR1 SEHNR, CDR2 FQNEAQ (reference sequence). The CDR3 DNA is TGTGCCAGCAGCCGTCCGGGACAGGGAGCGATGAAGGCTTTCTTT. This gives the protein CASSRPGQGAMKAFF.

The rearrangement links TRBV30 to TRBJ2-7; D remains ambiguous. The CDR3 loop spans 11 amino acids. Trimming removed 7 bases at V and 4 bases at J, with 11 bases between. Germline assignment: CDR1 GTSNPN and CDR2 SVGIG (reference sequence). The DNA for the CDR3 is TGTGCCTTAGACGGACGATACGAGCAGTACTTC. This encodes CALDGRYEQYF. Variable domain in full (rest from reference TRBV30 and TRBJ2-7): SQTIHQWPATLVQPVGSPLSLECTVEGTSNPNLYWYRQAAGRGLQLLFYSVGIGQISSEVPQNLSASRPQDRQFILSSKKLLLSDSGFYLCALDGRYEQYFGPGTRLTVT.

The V call is TRBV23-1, the J call TRBJ2-1, with D tentatively TRBD1 (6 bases). TRBV23-1 is placed among ORFs of uncertain function. The CDR3 is 17 residues long. The V end lost 2 bases, the J end lost 4 bases, and 18 bases lay between the germline ends. Here the CDR3 DNA reads TGCGCCAGCAGTCAAAACGGACAGATCATGGGATACAATGAGCAGTTCTTC. This codes for CASSQNGQIMGYNEQFF.

This chain uses TRBV28 with TRBJ1-2, with 8 nucleotides matching TRBD1. V dropped 6 bases and J dropped 4; count of bases not matched to a gene: 10. The V gene's germline CDR1 is MDHEN and CDR2 SYDVKM. This CDR3 has 15 amino acids. The CDR3 loop is CASRTSGGGFYGYTF. DNA for the CDR3: TGTGCCAGCAGGACTTCAGGGGGCGGGTTCTATGGCTACACCTTC.

This clone was picked up a small number of times. This chain joins TRBV5-1 and TRBJ2-2, with D unclear. Germline CDR1 is SGHRS and CDR2 is YFSETQ. The V end lost 6 bases, the J end lost 1 base, and 10 bases lay between the germline ends. CDR3 length: 14 amino acids. Here the CDR3 reads CASKRQENTGELFF. The CDR3 DNA follows: TGCGCCAGCAAACGGCAGGAGAACACCGGGGAGCTGTTTTTT.

The V call is TRBV14, the J call TRBJ1-1; D possibly corresponds to TRBD1 (6 bases). Germline V gives CDR1 SGHDN, CDR2 FVKESK. The germline V and J ends were trimmed by 1 base and 1 base, with 10 bases remaining between them. CDR3 size: 15 residues. The CDR3 here is CASSQAGGGNTEAFF. DNA of the CDR3: TGTGCCAGCAGCCAAGCGGGAGGGGGGAACACTGAAGCTTTCTTT.

This clone was counted a few times. The chain employs TRBV29-1 and TRBJ2-5; 8 bases line up with TRBD2. The CDR3 is 14 residues long. Trimming took 6 bases from V and 1 from J; bases not matched to a gene: 7. Germline values: CDR1 SQVTM, CDR2 ANQGSEA. As DNA, the CDR3 is TGCAGCGTCCATAGCGGGGCCCTCCAAGAGACCCAGTACTTC. This translates into CSVHSGALQETQYF.

The rearrangement joins TRBV27 to TRBJ1-1, with D unclear. This CDR3 spans 16 amino acids. The V end lost 10 bases, the J end lost 1 base, and 22 bases lay between the germline ends. The V gene's germline CDR1 is MNHEY and CDR2 SMNVEV (reference sequence). The CDR3 sequence is CATRYGRGAPNTEAFF. CDR3 sequence (DNA): TGTGCCACACGATACGGGAGAGGAGCACCGAACACTGAAGCTTTCTTT.

The chain links TRBV5-6 to TRBJ2-7; 8 nucleotides align to TRBD1. The germline V gene has CDR1 SGHDT and CDR2 YYEEEE. The ends lost 1 base at V and 2 bases at J; junction bases unmatched: 2. The CDR3 runs to 14 residues. The CDR3 spells CASSLPRGPYEQYF. CDR3 nucleotides: TGTGCCAGCAGCTTGCCCAGGGGGCCCTACGAGCAGTACTTC.

This clone was picked up a small number of times. This chain's CDR3 is CASSQESGGPRTDTQYF. As DNA, the CDR3 is TGTGCCAGCAGCCAAGAGAGTGGGGGGCCCCGCACAGATACGCAGTATTTT. This chain connects TRBV4-2 to TRBJ2-3; either TRBD1 or TRBD2 may supply D (6 bases each). V lost 0 bases, J lost 1 base, and 14 bases lay in between. Germline CDR1 reads LGHNA; CDR2 reads YNFKEQ. This CDR3 spans 17 amino acids.

CDR3 residues: CASSPGDIRGYTF. The CDR3 DNA follows: TGTGCCAGCAGTCCAGGCGATATTCGGGGCTACACCTTC. The chain carries TRBV6-6 and TRBJ1-2; D is undetermined. Germline CDR1 MNHNY, CDR2 SVGAGI (reference sequence). The CDR3 extends over 13 amino acids. The V end was cut by 5 bases, the J end by 8 bases, with 15 bases between.

This clone occurred a few times. The CDR3, as DNA: TGCAGCGTTTGGGAAGAAAGGGTGCAGTACTTC. Amino acid sequence: CSVWEERVQYF. This sequence joins TRBV29-1 and TRBJ2-7; D is unclear. The germline V gene encodes CDR1 SQVTM and CDR2 ANQGSEA. Trimming removed 5 bases from V and 9 bases from J, with 14 bases in between. The CDR3 loop spans 11 amino acids.

This clone was seen only a few times. The chain uses TRBV19 and TRBJ1-2; D gene ambiguous. This CDR3 region has 14 residues. The germline gives CDR1 LNHDA, CDR2 SQIVND (reference sequence). Trimming took 5 bases from V and 7 from J, leaving 17 bases between them. The CDR3 region is CASSPDRGLAGYTF. The CDR3 coding sequence is TGTGCCAGTAGTCCGGACCGGGGTCTTGCTGGCTACACCTTC.

The genes are TRBV11-2 and TRBJ1-1, with a possible D match to TRBD1 (5 bases). Looked up from germline, CDR1 is SGHAT and CDR2 is FQNNGV. V lost 2 bases and J 3 bases, leaving 7 bases between the germline ends. The CDR3 runs 13 residues. The CDR3 loop reads CASSLRGYTEAFF. In DNA form, the CDR3 reads TGTGCCAGCAGCTTAAGGGGCTACACTGAAGCTTTCTTT.

The V and J genes are TRBV6-6 and TRBJ2-5; 7 bases align to TRBD2. V dropped 4 bases and J dropped 0; count of bases not matched to a gene: 5. CDR3 size: 15 residues. Germline assignment: CDR1 MNHNY and CDR2 SVGAGI (reference sequence). In DNA, the CDR3 is TGTGCCAGCAGTTCCTCCGGGAGGTACCAAGAGACCCAGTACTTC. It is translated as CASSSSGRYQETQYF.

This clone came up a few times. V and J are TRBV25-1 and TRBJ2-2; 10 bases match TRBD1. Germline CDR1 reads MGHDK; CDR2 reads SYGVNS. This CDR3 is built from 13 residues. V lost 11 bases to trimming and J lost 5 bases; unmatched junction nucleotides: 5. The CDR3 is CAGEDRGTGELFF. The CDR3 region has the DNA TGTGCCGGAGAGGACAGGGGGACCGGGGAGCTGTTTTTT.

This clone occurred a few times. The chain is built from TRBV5-1 and TRBJ2-7; unclear D gene. The germline gives CDR1 SGHRS, CDR2 YFSETQ. V was cut by 4 bases and J by 0 bases, with 5 bases left in between. The CDR3 runs 12 residues. This CDR3 reads CASSKVSYEQYF. CDR3 nucleotide sequence: TGCGCCAGCAGCAAGGTCTCCTACGAGCAGTACTTC.